What follows are 18 T cell receptor beta chains derived from one specimen sequenced in a study of blood T cell repertoires in COVID-19. Profiling relied on immunoSEQ multiplex PCR, and the TCRdb table lists in-frame clones only, not all of them. This table has fewer than 350,000 clones, 75% to 95% appearing once. Sequenced input: peripheral blood. All receptors come from a woman aged 30 to 39 with COVID-19, enrolled during active disease.

V usage is TRBV6-5 and J usage is TRBJ2-7; 10 nucleotides align to TRBD1. The CDR3 has 15 residues. From germline, CDR1 is MNHEY and CDR2 SVGAGI. V was clipped by 4 bases and J by 2 bases; unmatched bases: 5. The CDR3 sequence is CASSSPGQGTYEQYF. The CDR3 nucleotides are TGTGCCAGCAGTTCCCCGGGACAGGGGACCTACGAGCAGTACTTC.

The chain joins TRBV6-5 to TRBJ1-4, with TRBD1 as a possible D gene (6 bases). CDR3 size: 15 residues. Germline V gene data show CDR1 as MNHEY and CDR2 as SVGAGI. V was shortened by 3 bases and J by 5 bases, with 13 bases between the two germline ends. CDR3 DNA: TGTGCCAGCAGTTATTCAAGGGGGGGAAATGAAAAACTGTTTTTT. Translated, it gives CASSYSRGGNEKLFF.

This chain links TRBV21-1 with TRBJ2-5; TRBD2, the table's D call, lacks a check against the DNA. TRBV21-1 is classified as a pseudogene. This CDR3 has 13 residues. The CDR3 loop is CASTLRGGETQYF. The CDR3 DNA reads as TGTGCCAGCACCCTACGTGGTGGAGAGACCCAGTACTTC.

The chain combines TRBV4-1 with TRBJ1-5; TRBD1 matches 12 bases. The V segment lost 0 bases and the J segment 6 bases; nucleotides outside the gene matches: 3. Germline CDR1 and CDR2: MGHRA and YSYEKL. CDR3 size: 16 residues. The CDR3 DNA reads as TGCGCCAGCAGCCAAGATAAGGGACAGGGGGCTCAGCCCCAGCATTTT. Encoded protein: CASSQDKGQGAQPQHF.

V gene TRBV5-6 combines with J gene TRBJ1-1, with D uncertain. The ends were cut back, 0 bases at V and 5 bases at J, with 8 bases in the middle. Germline V gives CDR1 SGHDT, CDR2 YYEEEE. The CDR3 runs 13 residues. DNA for the CDR3: TGTGCCAGCAGCTTGGAAGAGGGAACTGAAGCTTTCTTT. This sequence encodes CASSLEEGTEAFF.

The chain couples TRBV28 to TRBJ1-4; maybe TRBD1 (6 bases). The CDR3 sequence is 14 residues long. The germline V gene has CDR1 MDHEN and CDR2 SYDVKM. The V gene lost 6 bases and the J gene lost 3 bases, with 11 bases spanning the gap. CDR3 sequence (DNA): TGTGCCAGCAGGCCGGGGGGCGCTAATGAAAAACTGTTTTTT. It translates to CASRPGGANEKLFF.

The V call is TRBV4-2, the J call TRBJ2-4; 14 bases align to TRBD2. CDR1 LGHNA and CDR2 YNFKEQ come from the germline V gene. The CDR3 has 20 residues. V gave up 4 bases and J gave up 8 bases; unmatched junction bases: 19. The CDR3 here is CASSRRTSGGISSQMDIQYF. The CDR3, as DNA: TGTGCCAGCAGCCGCAGGACTAGCGGGGGGATCTCTAGCCAAATGGACATTCAGTACTTC.

The chain uses TRBV19 and TRBJ2-7; 7 bases align to TRBD1. The germline V gene has CDR1 LNHDA and CDR2 SQIVND (reference sequence). The CDR3 is 13 amino acids. The CDR3 loop reads CDFSTGPSYEQYF. The DNA of the CDR3 is TGTGACTTTTCGACAGGGCCTTCCTACGAGCAGTACTTC. The whole variable domain, filled in from reference TRBV19 and TRBJ2-7, reads DGGITQSPKYLFRKEGQNVTLSCEQNLNHDAMYWYRQDPGQGLRLIYYSQIVNDFQKGDIAEGYSVSREKKESFPLTVTSAQKNPTAFYLCDFSTGPSYEQYFGPGTRLTVT.

The chain uses TRBV4-1 and TRBJ2-2; TRBD2 agrees at 13 bases. V shed 4 bases and J 4 bases; nucleotides not matched to a gene: 6. Germline V CDR1 and CDR2: MGHRA, YSYEKL. The length of the CDR3 is 17 residues. The CDR3: CASSLPGLAGRTGELFF. CDR3 coding DNA: TGCGCCAGCAGCCTCCCGGGACTAGCGGGGCGCACCGGGGAGCTGTTTTTT.

CDR3 coding DNA: TGCAGCGTCGCCCTGGCGAGGGTTCGCGAGCAGTACTTC. This sequence encodes CSVALARVREQYF. The rearrangement uses TRBV29-1 and TRBJ2-7; possibly TRBD2 for D (5 bases). Germline V gives CDR1 SQVTM, CDR2 ANQGSEA. The CDR3 consists of 13 residues. V shed 6 bases and J shed 6 bases, with 18 bases lying between them.

The V gene is TRBV28, the J gene TRBJ2-7; D gene uncertain. This CDR3 spans 14 amino acids. V was pared by 6 bases and J by 1 base, with 13 bases between. Germline assignment: CDR1 MDHEN and CDR2 SYDVKM. The CDR3, as DNA: TGTGCCAGCAGCCCTCCGATCAGTTCCTACGAGCAGTACTTC. Its translation: CASSPPISSYEQYF. Full variable domain (rest looked up from reference TRBV28 and TRBJ2-7): DVKVTQSSRYLVKRTGEKVFLECVQDMDHENMFWYRQDPGLGLRLIYFSYDVKMKEKGDIPEGYSVSREKKERFSLILESASTNQTSMYLCASSPPISSYEQYFGPGTRLTVT.

The chain recombines TRBV6-6 with TRBJ2-1; 7 positions agree with TRBD2. The CDR3 is 11 residues long. With 11 bases clipped from V and 5 bases from J, the junction kept 3 bases outside the gene matches. CDR1 and CDR2 (germline): MNHNY, SVGAGI (reference sequence). The CDR3 reads CAAGTNNEQFF. CDR3 DNA: TGTGCCGCCGGGACTAACAATGAGCAGTTCTTC.

This clone came up once. The chain joins TRBV29-1 to TRBJ1-2; weak D call: TRBD1 (6 bases). Germline assignment: CDR1 SQVTM and CDR2 ANQGSEA. V was clipped by 7 bases and J by 0 bases, with 15 bases between them. The CDR3 has 14 amino acids. The CDR3 protein is CSAPTGRTNYGYTF. Written as DNA, the CDR3 is TGCAGCGCCCCGACAGGCCGAACTAACTATGGCTACACCTTC.

The chain combines TRBV15 with TRBJ2-2; perhaps TRBD1 as D (5 bases). Germline V lookup: CDR1 LNHNV, CDR2 YYDKDF (reference sequence). V lost 3 bases, J lost 0 bases, and 5 bases lay in between. The CDR3 covers 14 residues. CDR3 nucleotides: TGTGCCACCAGCAGGACAGCGAACACCGGGGAGCTGTTTTTT. It translates to CATSRTANTGELFF.

The chain recombines TRBV12-3 or TRBV12-4 with TRBJ1-6; D is uncertain. CDR3 length: 11 residues. The ends were cut back, 6 bases at V and 15 bases at J, with 12 bases in the middle. Here the CDR3 DNA reads TGTGCCAGCAGCCGCCTCGGGGTCCTCCACTTT. The encoded protein is CASSRLGVLHF.

The genes are TRBV4-3 and TRBJ2-5, with 10 positions matching TRBD1. Trimming cost V 3 bases and J 0 bases; bases outside gene matches: 4. The CDR3 is 16 amino acids. Looked up from germline, CDR1 is LGHNA and CDR2 is YSLEER. CDR3 DNA: TGCGCCAGCAGCCAGGGGACAGGGGCGTACCAAGAGACCCAGTACTTC. It specifies CASSQGTGAYQETQYF.

This chain uses TRBV5-1 with TRBJ1-1; D perhaps matches TRBD1 (6 bases). Germline CDR1 SGHRS, CDR2 YFSETQ. This CDR3 contains 13 residues. Trimming stripped 5 bases from V and 1 base from J, with 9 bases between. Here the CDR3 reads CASSGGANTEAFF. The CDR3 DNA reads TGCGCCAGCAGTGGGGGGGCGAACACTGAAGCTTTCTTT.

This clone was found a few times. The chain carries TRBV4-3 and TRBJ1-5; possible D gene TRBD1, 6 bases. V gave up 0 bases and J gave up 4 bases, with 13 bases separating them. The CDR3 runs to 16 residues. From germline, CDR1 is LGHNA and CDR2 YSLEER. For the CDR3, the DNA is TGCGCCAGCAGCCAAGAGCGGGGGACAAAAAATCAGCCCCAGCATTTT. This translates into CASSQERGTKNQPQHF.